The 20 T cell receptor beta chains in this list originate from one sample, sequenced in a study of blood T cell repertoires in COVID-19. Sequencing used immunoSEQ multiplex PCR; TCRdb keeps in-frame clones, though not all of them. Altogether some 140,000 clones are present, 70% to 85% being singletons, with the ten largest covering 0.55% to 0.75%. Material: peripheral blood. These receptors came from a man between 60 and 75 years old with COVID-19, enrolled during active disease.

The chain has TRBV6-5 and TRBJ2-7, with D possibly TRBD1 on 6 matching bases. V shed 6 bases and J shed 2 bases, with 14 bases lying between them. CDR3 size: 14 residues. The germline gives CDR1 MNHEY, CDR2 SVGAGI. The DNA for the CDR3 is TGTGCCAGCAGGAAGGGGGACGGCCCCTACGAGCAGTACTTC. Protein product: CASRKGDGPYEQYF.

This clone came up once. The rearrangement uses TRBV28 and TRBJ1-1, with a possible D match to TRBD1 (5 bases). The V end was cut by 6 bases, the J end by 0 bases, with 14 bases between. Germline V gene sequence: CDR1 MDHEN, CDR2 SYDVKM. CDR3 length equals 15 residues. CDR3 protein: CASRGGVDVNTEAFF. The CDR3 nucleotides are TGTGCCAGCAGGGGAGGGGTCGACGTGAACACTGAAGCTTTCTTT. Drawing the rest from reference TRBV28 and TRBJ1-1, the complete variable domain is DVKVTQSSRYLVKRTGEKVFLECVQDMDHENMFWYRQDPGLGLRLIYFSYDVKMKEKGDIPEGYSVSREKKERFSLILESASTNQTSMYLCASRGGVDVNTEAFFGQGTRLTVV.

J is TRBJ2-7 and V is TRBV20-1; a possible D gene is TRBD1 (5 bases). Germline V gene sequence: CDR1 DFQATT, CDR2 SNEGSKA (reference sequence). The CDR3 is 14 residues long. Between the trimmed V and J ends, which lost 3 bases and 0 bases, there was a span of 12 bases. The CDR3 DNA reads as TGCAGTGCTAGTGGGGCAGAGAGCTCCTACGAGCAGTACTTC. It codes for CSASGAESSYEQYF.

The chain has TRBV18 and TRBJ1-2; 9 bases map to TRBD1. Germline V lookup: CDR1 KGHSH, CDR2 LQKENI. V dropped 5 bases and J dropped 6; count of bases not matched to a gene: 7. The length of the CDR3 is 14 residues. The CDR3 DNA reads TGTGCCAGCTCAGAGGGACAGGGTGTCCATGGCTACACCTTC. As protein: CASSEGQGVHGYTF.

This sequence joins TRBV7-2 and TRBJ1-1, with D uncertain. CDR3 length equals 15 residues. Trimming removed 0 bases at V and 2 bases at J, with 10 bases between. The germline CDR1 and CDR2 sequences are SGHTA and FQGNSA. The CDR3 reads CASSLAPGFNTEAFF. The DNA for the CDR3 is TGTGCCAGCAGCTTAGCGCCAGGATTTAACACTGAAGCTTTCTTT.

The rearrangement joins TRBV4-2 to TRBJ2-1, with TRBD2 identical over 11 bases. V shed 0 bases, J shed 2 bases, and the junction held 3 bases outside the gene matches. The CDR3 is made up of 17 amino acids. The germline gives CDR1 LGHNA, CDR2 YNFKEQ. The CDR3 DNA reads as TGTGCCAGCAGCCAAGATCCGGGACTAGCGGCCTACAATGAGCAGTTCTTC. Its translation is CASSQDPGLAAYNEQFF.

The J gene is TRBJ1-5, the V gene TRBV19; D gene ambiguous. V gave up 2 bases and J gave up 11 bases, with 16 bases separating them. CDR3 length: 14 residues. Germline V gene data show CDR1 as LNHDA and CDR2 as SQIVND (reference sequence). The CDR3 sequence is CASSIRRETGAQHF. CDR3 bases: TGTGCCAGTAGTATAAGAAGAGAAACGGGAGCCCAGCATTTT.

Comment on this clone: This CDR3 is also generated by other DNA sequences in the sample. In DNA, the CDR3 is TGTGCCAGCAGTTTATTGGGAGGAACTGAAGCTTTCTTT. Its translation: CASSLLGGTEAFF. V gene TRBV12-3 or TRBV12-4 combines with J gene TRBJ1-1, with D uncertain. Between the trimmed V and J ends, which lost 2 bases and 5 bases, there was a span of 9 bases. This CDR3 has 13 residues.

A few counts support this clone. This chain uses TRBV7-6 with TRBJ1-2, with 7 bases matching TRBD1. In germline, CDR1 is SGHVS, CDR2 FNYEAQ. V dropped 0 bases and J dropped 2; count of bases not matched to a gene: 3. The CDR3 is made up of 15 amino acids. The CDR3 sequence is CASSLARGENYGYTF. The CDR3 DNA reads as TGTGCCAGCAGCTTAGCCAGGGGGGAAAACTATGGCTACACCTTC.

Comment on this clone: One end of the junction varies from germline; a read error may be responsible. CDR3 nucleotide sequence: TGTGCCAGCAGCCAGTCCCGCTTCAACATCCTGACTTTC. This translates into CASSQSRFNILTF. V is TRBV4-2 and J is TRBJ2-6; D is undetermined. Germline-derived CDR1 and CDR2 are LGHNA and YNFKEQ. The CDR3 spans 13 residues.

J is TRBJ1-2 and V is TRBV27; TRBD1 agrees at 11 bases. This CDR3 is built from 15 residues. Trimming at V came to 5 bases and at J to 4 bases, leaving 6 bases not matched to a gene. Germline loops: CDR1 MNHEY, CDR2 SMNVEV (reference sequence). This chain's CDR3 is CASSPGTGGAYGYTF. The CDR3 nucleotides are TGTGCCAGCAGTCCGGGGACAGGGGGAGCCTATGGCTACACCTTC.

The genes are TRBV7-3 and TRBJ2-2; no definite D call. Trimming took 1 base from V and 8 from J, leaving 5 bases between them. Germline assignment: CDR1 SGHTA and CDR2 FQGTGA. CDR3 length equals 12 residues. The CDR3 here is CASSLNMGELFF. In nucleotides, the CDR3 is TGTGCCAGCAGCTTAAATATGGGGGAGCTGTTTTTT.

This chain uses TRBV28 with TRBJ1-4; unclear D gene. The CDR3 is made up of 16 amino acids. Germline loops: CDR1 MDHEN, CDR2 SYDVKM. V lost 6 bases, J lost 8 bases, and 22 bases lay in between. The CDR3 nucleotides read TGTGCCAGCAGCCAGTTTAAGGTCGGGGTGGGGGAAAAACTGTTTTTT. This codes for CASSQFKVGVGEKLFF.

The rearrangement uses TRBV25-1 and TRBJ2-7, with 7 bases lining up with TRBD1. The germline gives CDR1 MGHDK, CDR2 SYGVNS. This CDR3 contains 15 residues. V trimming: 3 bases; J trimming: 2 bases; junction bases outside the gene matches: 7. The CDR3 spells CASSDPGTAAYEQYF. CDR3 bases: TGTGCCAGCAGTGATCCCGGGACAGCAGCCTACGAGCAGTACTTC.

V and J are TRBV4-1 and TRBJ1-2; D gene ambiguous. Looked up from germline, CDR1 is MGHRA and CDR2 is YSYEKL. Trimming removed 1 base from V and 4 bases from J, with 7 bases in between. The CDR3 loop spans 13 amino acids. The CDR3 sequence is CASSQVSGYGYTF. The CDR3 nucleotides are TGCGCCAGCAGCCAAGTCTCGGGCTATGGCTACACCTTC.

V and J are TRBV29-1 and TRBJ2-1; D ambiguous. Per the germline V gene, CDR1 is SQVTM and CDR2 is ANQGSEA. Trimming removed 0 bases from V and 7 bases from J, with 7 bases in between. This CDR3 is built from 12 residues. As DNA, the CDR3 is TGCAGCGTTGAAGATATGGAGAATGAGCAGTTCTTC. This translates into CSVEDMENEQFF.

This rearrangement joins TRBV7-9 to TRBJ2-3, with TRBD1 identical over 8 bases. From germline, CDR1 is SEHNR and CDR2 FQNEAQ (reference sequence). The CDR3 extends over 15 amino acids. V was pared by 3 bases and J by 4 bases, with 6 bases of the junction left unmatched. CDR3 residues: CASSFVQGESDTQYF. DNA for the CDR3: TGTGCCAGCAGCTTTGTACAGGGGGAGTCAGATACGCAGTATTTT. The full variable domain, in which reference TRBV7-9 and TRBJ2-3 provide the parts outside the CDR3, is DTGVSQNPRHKITKRGQNVTFRCDPISEHNRLYWYRQTLGQGPEFLTYFQNEAQLEKSRLLSDRFSAERPKGSFSTLEIQRTEQGDSAMYLCASSFVQGESDTQYFGPGTRLTVL.

This clone appeared a single time. The genes are TRBV27 and TRBJ1-5; 7 nucleotides agree with TRBD1. CDR3 length: 14 residues. With 9 bases clipped from V and 6 bases from J, the junction kept 11 bases outside the gene matches. Germline V gene data show CDR1 as MNHEY and CDR2 as SMNVEV (reference sequence). The CDR3 is CASSRDSVSQPQHF. The DNA for the CDR3 is TGTGCCAGTAGCAGGGACAGTGTAAGTCAGCCCCAGCATTTT.

The V call is TRBV19, the J call TRBJ1-1, with D unresolved. This CDR3 is 15 amino acids long. V was shortened by 3 bases and J by 4 bases, with 15 bases between the two germline ends. The germline V gene encodes CDR1 LNHDA and CDR2 SQIVND (reference sequence). Written as DNA, the CDR3 is TGTGCCAGTAGTATTTCTCGAGGAAGCAGCACTGAAGCTTTCTTT. It translates to CASSISRGSSTEAFF. The complete variable domain, with remaining parts taken from reference TRBV19 and TRBJ1-1, reads DGGITQSPKYLFRKEGQNVTLSCEQNLNHDAMYWYRQDPGQGLRLIYYSQIVNDFQKGDIAEGYSVSREKKESFPLTVTSAQKNPTAFYLCASSISRGSSTEAFFGQGTRLTVV.

This clone was recorded only once. This chain uses TRBV28 with TRBJ2-6, with 9 bases matching TRBD1. Looked up from germline, CDR1 is MDHEN and CDR2 is SYDVKM. After removal of 6 bases from V and 1 base from J, the junction contained 7 bases not matched to a gene. The CDR3 runs to 17 residues. The CDR3 is CASRRPGQGSGANVLTF. CDR3 nucleotide sequence: TGTGCCAGCAGACGACCGGGACAGGGATCTGGGGCCAACGTCCTGACTTTC.